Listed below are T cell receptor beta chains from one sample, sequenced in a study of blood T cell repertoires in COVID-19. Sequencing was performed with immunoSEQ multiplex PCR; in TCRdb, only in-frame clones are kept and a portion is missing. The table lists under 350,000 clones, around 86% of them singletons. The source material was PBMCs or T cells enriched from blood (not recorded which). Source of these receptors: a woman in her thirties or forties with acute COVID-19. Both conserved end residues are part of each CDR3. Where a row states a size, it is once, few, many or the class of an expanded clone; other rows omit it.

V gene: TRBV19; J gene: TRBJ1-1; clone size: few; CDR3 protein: CASSRFGGNTEAFF
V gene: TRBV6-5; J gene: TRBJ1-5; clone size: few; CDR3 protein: CASSSRQGGNQPQHF
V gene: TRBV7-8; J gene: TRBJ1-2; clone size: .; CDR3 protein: CASSPRTGLASYTF
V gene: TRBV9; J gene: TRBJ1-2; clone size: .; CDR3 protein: CASSVGTSLKSYGYTF
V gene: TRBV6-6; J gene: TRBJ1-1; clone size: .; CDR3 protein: CASRTDTMAAEAFF
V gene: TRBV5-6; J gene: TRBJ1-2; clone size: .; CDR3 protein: CASSLSLVLKSDYGYTF
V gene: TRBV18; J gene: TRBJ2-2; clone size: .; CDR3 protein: CASSPPRTYAGELFF
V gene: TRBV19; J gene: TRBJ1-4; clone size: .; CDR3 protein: CASSMGQGEKLFF
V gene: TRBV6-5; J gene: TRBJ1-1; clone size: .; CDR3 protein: CASTSKGKGYVFF
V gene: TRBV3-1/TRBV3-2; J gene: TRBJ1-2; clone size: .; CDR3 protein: CASSPDSNYGYTF
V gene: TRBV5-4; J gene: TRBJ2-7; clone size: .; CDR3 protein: CASSPPSAGGYEQYF
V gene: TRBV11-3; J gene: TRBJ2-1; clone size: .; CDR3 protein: CASSSKGGARPDEQFF
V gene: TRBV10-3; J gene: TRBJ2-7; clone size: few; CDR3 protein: CAIRPPPGTSGTPTAQYF
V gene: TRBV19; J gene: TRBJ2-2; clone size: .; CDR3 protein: CASSMGGNPGELFF
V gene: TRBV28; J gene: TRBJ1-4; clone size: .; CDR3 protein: CASSTPAGKLFF
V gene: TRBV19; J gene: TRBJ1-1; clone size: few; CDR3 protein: CASSYSFGTEAFF
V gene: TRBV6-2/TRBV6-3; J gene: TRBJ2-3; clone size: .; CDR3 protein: CASSDRLPETQYF
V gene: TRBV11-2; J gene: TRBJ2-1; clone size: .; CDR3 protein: CASSPKSEQFF
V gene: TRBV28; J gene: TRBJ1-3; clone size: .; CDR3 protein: CASNWGGASGNTIYF
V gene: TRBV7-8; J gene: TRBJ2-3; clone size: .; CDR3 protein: CASSLGPRGQGSTDTQYF
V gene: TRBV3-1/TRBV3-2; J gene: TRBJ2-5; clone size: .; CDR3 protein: CASSQSRGGSIGGETQYF
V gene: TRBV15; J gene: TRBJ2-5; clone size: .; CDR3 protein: CATSREKRLAGETQYF
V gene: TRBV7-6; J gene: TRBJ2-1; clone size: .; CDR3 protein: CASSLAAQEQFF
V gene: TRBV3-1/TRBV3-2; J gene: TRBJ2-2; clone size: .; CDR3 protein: CASSQQTGTSAGELFF
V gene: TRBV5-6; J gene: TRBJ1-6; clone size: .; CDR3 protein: CASSLISYKNSPLHF
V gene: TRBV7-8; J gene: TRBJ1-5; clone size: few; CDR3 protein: CASSLSGKGQPQHF
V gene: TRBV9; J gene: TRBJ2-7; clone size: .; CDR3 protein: CASSPTDRGYEQYF
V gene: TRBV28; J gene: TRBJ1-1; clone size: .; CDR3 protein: CASTRQGNTEAFF
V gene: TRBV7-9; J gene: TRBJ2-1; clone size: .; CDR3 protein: CASSSQGANEQFF
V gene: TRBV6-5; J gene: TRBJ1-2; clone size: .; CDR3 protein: CASSYDRGLYGYTF
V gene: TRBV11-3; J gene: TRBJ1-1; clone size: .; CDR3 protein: CASSSNMNTEAFF
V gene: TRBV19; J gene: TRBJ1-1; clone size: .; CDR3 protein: CASSNRTKNTEAFF
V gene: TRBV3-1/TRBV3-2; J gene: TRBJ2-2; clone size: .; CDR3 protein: CASSPAGSTGELFF
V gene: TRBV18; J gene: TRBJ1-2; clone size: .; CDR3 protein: CASSPKAGSYGYTF
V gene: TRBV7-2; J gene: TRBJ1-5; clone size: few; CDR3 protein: CASSLTWGGNQPQHF
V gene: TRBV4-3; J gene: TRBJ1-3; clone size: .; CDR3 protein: CASSQVQGTGNTIYF
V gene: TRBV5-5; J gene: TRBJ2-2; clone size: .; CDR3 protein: CASSRELRELFF
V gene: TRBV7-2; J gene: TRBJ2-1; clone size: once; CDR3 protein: CASRNTGGPYPNEQFF
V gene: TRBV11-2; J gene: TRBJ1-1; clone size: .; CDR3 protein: CASSLGQANTEAFF
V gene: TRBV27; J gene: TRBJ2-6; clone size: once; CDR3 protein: CASSLWGDSAGANVLTF
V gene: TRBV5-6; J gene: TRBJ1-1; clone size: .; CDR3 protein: CASSLRDRTEAFF
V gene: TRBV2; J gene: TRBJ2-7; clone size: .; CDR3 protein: CASRSGTGVVEQYF